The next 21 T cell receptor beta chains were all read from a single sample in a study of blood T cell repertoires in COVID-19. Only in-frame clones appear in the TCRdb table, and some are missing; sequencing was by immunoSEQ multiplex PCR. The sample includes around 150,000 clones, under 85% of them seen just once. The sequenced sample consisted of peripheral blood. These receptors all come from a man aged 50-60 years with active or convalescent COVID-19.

CDR3 amino acids: CASREAGTNPYEQYF. CDR3 DNA: TGTGCCAGTAGAGAAGCCGGGACTAACCCCTACGAGCAGTACTTC. This chain links TRBV19 with TRBJ2-7, with 7 positions matching TRBD2. Germline V gives CDR1 LNHDA, CDR2 SQIVND (reference sequence). CDR3 length: 15 residues. The ends lost 6 bases at V and 2 bases at J; junction bases unmatched: 10.

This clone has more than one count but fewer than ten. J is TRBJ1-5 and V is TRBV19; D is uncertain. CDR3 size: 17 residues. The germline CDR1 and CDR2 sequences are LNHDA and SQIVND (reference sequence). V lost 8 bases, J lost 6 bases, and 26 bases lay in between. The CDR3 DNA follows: TGTGCCAGTCTCGGGTCTGGAACAGCGGAGAGGAGTCAGCCCCAGCATTTT. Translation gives CASLGSGTAERSQPQHF.

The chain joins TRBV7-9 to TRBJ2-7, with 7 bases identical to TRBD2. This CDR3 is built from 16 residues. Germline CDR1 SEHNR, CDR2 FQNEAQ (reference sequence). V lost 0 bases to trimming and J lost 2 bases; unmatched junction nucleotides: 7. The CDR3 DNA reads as TGTGCCAGCAGCTTAGCGCGGGGAGGGTCGCCCTACGAGCAGTACTTC. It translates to CASSLARGGSPYEQYF.

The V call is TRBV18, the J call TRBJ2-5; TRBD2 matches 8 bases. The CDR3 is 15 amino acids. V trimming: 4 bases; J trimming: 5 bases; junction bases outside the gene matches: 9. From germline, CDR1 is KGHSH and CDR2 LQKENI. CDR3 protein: CASSLGTRQEETQYF. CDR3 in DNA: TGTGCCAGCTCACTTGGGACTAGACAAGAGGAGACCCAGTACTTC. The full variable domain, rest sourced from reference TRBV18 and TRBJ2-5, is NAGVMQNPRHLVRRRGQEARLRCSPMKGHSHVYWYRQLPEEGLKFMVYLQKENIIDESGMPKERFSAEFPKEGPSILRIQQVVRGDSAAYFCASSLGTRQEETQYFGPGTRLLVL.

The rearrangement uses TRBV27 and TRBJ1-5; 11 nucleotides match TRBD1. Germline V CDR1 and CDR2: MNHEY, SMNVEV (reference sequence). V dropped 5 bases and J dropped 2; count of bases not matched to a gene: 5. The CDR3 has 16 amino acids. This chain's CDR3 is CASSPRTGGRNQPQHF. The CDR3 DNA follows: TGTGCCAGCAGTCCTCGGACAGGGGGCCGCAATCAGCCCCAGCATTTT.

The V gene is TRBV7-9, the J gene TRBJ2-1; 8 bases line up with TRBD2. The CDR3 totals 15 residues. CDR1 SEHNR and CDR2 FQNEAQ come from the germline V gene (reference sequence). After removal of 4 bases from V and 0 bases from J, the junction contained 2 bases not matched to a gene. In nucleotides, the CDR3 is TGTGCCAGCAGCTCCGGGACTAGCTCCTACAATGAGCAGTTCTTC. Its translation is CASSSGTSSYNEQFF.

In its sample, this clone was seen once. The CDR3 region has the DNA TGTGCCAGCAGCTTGAGGGGGCGAGGGGAGACCCAGTACTTC. It specifies CASSLRGRGETQYF. The chain carries TRBV7-3 and TRBJ2-5; 7 bases are shared with TRBD1. Germline-derived CDR1 and CDR2 are SGHTA and FQGTGA. This CDR3 has 14 amino acids. Trimming took 3 bases from V and 5 from J; bases not matched to a gene: 6.

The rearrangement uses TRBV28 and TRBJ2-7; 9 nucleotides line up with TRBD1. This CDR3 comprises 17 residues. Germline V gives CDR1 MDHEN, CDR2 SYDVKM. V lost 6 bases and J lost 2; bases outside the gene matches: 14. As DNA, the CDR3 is TGTGCCAGCAGAGTAATTTACGGGACAGGGTCCCCCTACGAGCAGTACTTC. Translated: CASRVIYGTGSPYEQYF.

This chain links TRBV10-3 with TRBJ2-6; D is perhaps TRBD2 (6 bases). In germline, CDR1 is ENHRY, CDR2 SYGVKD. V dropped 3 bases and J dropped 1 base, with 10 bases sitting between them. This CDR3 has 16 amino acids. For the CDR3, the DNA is TGTGCCATCAGTGATGAGCTAGCGTCTGGGGCCAACGTCCTGACTTTC. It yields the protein CAISDELASGANVLTF.

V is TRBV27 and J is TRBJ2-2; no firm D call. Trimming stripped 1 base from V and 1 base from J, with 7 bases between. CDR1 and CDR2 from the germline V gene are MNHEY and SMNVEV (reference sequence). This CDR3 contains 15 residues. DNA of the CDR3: TGTGCCAGCAGTTTATTAGCTATGAACACCGGGGAGCTGTTTTTT. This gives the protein CASSLLAMNTGELFF.

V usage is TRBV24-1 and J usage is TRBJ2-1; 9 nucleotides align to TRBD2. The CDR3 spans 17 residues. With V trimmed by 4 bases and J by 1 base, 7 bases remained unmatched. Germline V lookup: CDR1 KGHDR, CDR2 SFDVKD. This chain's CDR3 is CATSDVSGSQSYNEQFF. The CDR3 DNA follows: TGTGCCACCAGTGACGTTAGCGGGAGCCAATCCTACAATGAGCAGTTCTTC.

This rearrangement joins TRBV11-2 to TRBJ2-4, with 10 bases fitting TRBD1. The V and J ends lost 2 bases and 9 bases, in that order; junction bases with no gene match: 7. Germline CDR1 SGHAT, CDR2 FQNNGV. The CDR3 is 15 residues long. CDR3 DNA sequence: TGTGCCAGCAGCTTAAGTGGACAGGGGGTGGGCATTCAGTACTTC. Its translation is CASSLSGQGVGIQYF.

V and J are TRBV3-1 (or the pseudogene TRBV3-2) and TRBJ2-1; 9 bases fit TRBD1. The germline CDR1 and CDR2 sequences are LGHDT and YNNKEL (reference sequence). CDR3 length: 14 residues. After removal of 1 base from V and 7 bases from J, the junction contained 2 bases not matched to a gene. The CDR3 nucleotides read TGTGCCAGCAGCCAAGGACAGGGGGGGAATGAGCAGTTCTTC. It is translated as CASSQGQGGNEQFF.

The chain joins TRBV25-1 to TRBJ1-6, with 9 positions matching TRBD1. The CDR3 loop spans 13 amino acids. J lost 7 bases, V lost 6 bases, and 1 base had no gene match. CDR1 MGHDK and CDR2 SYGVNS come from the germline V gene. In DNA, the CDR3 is TGTGCCAGCAGGGACAGGGGCAATTCACCCCTCCACTTT. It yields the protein CASRDRGNSPLHF.

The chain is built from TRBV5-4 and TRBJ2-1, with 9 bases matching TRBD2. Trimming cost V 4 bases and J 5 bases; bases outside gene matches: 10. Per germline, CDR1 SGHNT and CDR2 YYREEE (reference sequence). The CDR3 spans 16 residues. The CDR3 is CASSPSSGSLNNEQFF. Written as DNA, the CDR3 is TGTGCCAGCAGCCCCAGTAGCGGGAGTCTCAACAATGAGCAGTTCTTC. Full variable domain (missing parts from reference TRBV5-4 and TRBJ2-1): ETGVTQSPTHLIKTRGQQVTLRCSSQSGHNTVSWYQQALGQGPQFIFQYYREEENGRGNFPPRFSGLQFPNYSSELNVNALELDDSALYLCASSPSSGSLNNEQFFGPGTRLTVL.

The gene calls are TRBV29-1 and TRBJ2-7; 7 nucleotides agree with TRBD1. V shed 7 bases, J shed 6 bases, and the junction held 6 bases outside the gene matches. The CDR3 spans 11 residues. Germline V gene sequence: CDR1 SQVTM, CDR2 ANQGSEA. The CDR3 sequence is CSASRGPEQYF. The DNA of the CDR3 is TGCAGCGCCTCGAGGGGGCCCGAGCAGTACTTC.

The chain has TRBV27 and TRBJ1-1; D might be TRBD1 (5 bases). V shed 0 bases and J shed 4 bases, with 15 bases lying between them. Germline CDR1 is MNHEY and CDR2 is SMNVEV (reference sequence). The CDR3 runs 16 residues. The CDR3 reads CASSLSASGGGTEAFF. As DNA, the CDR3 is TGTGCCAGCAGTTTATCGGCCTCGGGGGGAGGCACTGAAGCTTTCTTT.

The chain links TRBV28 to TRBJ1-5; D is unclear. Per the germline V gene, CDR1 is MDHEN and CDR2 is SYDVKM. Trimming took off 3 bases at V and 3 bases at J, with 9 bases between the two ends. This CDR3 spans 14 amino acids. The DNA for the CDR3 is TGTGCCAGCAGTTTTAGCCAGTCCAATCAGCCCCAGCATTTT. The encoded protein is CASSFSQSNQPQHF.

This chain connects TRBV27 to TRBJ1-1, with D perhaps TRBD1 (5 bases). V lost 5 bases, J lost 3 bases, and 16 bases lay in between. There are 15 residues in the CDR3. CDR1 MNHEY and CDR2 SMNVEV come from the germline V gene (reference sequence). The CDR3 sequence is CASSQYTGEDTEAFF. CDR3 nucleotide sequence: TGTGCCAGCAGTCAATATACAGGAGAGGACACTGAAGCTTTCTTT.

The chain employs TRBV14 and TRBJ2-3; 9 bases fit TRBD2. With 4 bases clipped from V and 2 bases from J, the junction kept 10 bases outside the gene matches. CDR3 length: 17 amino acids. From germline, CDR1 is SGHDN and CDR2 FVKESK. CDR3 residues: CASSPPIAGDPTDTQYF. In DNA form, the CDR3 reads TGTGCCAGCAGCCCCCCTATAGCGGGAGACCCCACAGATACGCAGTATTTT.

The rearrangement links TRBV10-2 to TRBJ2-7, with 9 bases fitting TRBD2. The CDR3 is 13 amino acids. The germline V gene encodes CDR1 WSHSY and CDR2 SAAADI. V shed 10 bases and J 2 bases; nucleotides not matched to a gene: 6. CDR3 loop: CATAGTSPYEQYF. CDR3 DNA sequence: TGCGCCACAGCCGGGACTAGCCCCTACGAGCAGTACTTC.